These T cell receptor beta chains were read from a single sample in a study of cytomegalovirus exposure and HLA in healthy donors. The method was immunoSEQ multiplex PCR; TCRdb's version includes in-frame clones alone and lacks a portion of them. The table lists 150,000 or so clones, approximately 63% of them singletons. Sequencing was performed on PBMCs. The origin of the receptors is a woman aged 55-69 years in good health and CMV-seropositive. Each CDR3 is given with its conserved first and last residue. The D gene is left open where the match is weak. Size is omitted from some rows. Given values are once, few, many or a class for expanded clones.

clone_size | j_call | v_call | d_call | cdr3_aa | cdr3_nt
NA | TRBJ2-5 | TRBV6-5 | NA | CASRSRDGQETQYF | TGTGCCAGCAGGTCGCGGGACGGACAAGAGACCCAGTACTTC
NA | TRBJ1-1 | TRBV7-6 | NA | CASSTPGTEAFF | TGTGCCAGCAGCACCCCCGGGACTGAAGCTTTCTTT
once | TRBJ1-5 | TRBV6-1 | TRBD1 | CASSLDRVDQPQHF | TGTGCCAGCAGTCTTGACAGGGTCGATCAGCCCCAGCATTTT
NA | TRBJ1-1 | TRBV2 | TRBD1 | CASSLRTGGMGNTEAFF | TGTGCCAGCAGTTTACGGACAGGGGGCATGGGGAACACTGAAGCTTTCTTT
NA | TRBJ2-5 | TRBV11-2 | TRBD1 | CASRRGQGGETQYF | TGTGCCAGCAGGAGGGGACAGGGAGGGGAGACCCAGTACTTC
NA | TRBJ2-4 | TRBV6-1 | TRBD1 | CASNLDRSADIQYF | TGTGCCAGCAACCTGGACAGGTCGGCGGACATTCAGTACTTC
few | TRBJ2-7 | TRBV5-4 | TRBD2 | CASGLAGTYEQYF | TGTGCCAGCGGACTAGCGGGAACCTACGAGCAGTACTTC
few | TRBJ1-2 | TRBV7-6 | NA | CASSLEGAYGYTF | TGTGCCAGCAGCTTAGAAGGGGCCTATGGCTACACCTTC
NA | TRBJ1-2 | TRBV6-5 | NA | CASMEYRVGYTF | TGTGCCAGCATGGAGTATCGGGTGGGCTACACCTTC
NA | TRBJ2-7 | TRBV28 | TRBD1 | CASSQGGTGGPEQYF | TGTGCCAGCAGTCAAGGGGGGACAGGGGGTCCTGAGCAGTACTTC
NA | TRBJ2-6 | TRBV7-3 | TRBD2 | CASSSAGRSSGANVLTF | TGTGCCAGCAGCTCAGCGGGACGGAGCTCTGGGGCCAACGTCCTGACTTTC
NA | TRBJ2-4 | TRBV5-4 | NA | CASSFNGQAKNIQYF | TGTGCCAGCAGCTTTAATGGACAGGCCAAAAACATTCAGTACTTC
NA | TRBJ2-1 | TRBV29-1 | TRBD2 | CSVVRSTSGEFNEQFF | TGCAGCGTTGTCCGTTCAACTAGCGGAGAGTTCAATGAGCAGTTCTTC
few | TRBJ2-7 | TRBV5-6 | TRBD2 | CASSLVSGSSYEQYF | TGTGCCAGCAGCTTGGTTAGCGGGAGCTCCTACGAGCAGTACTTC
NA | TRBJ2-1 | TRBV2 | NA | CASSLGLRYNEQFF | TGTGCCAGCTCCCTGGGGCTCCGCTACAATGAGCAGTTCTTC
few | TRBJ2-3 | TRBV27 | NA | CASRSVKLGTDTQYF | TGTGCCAGCAGATCCGTGAAGTTAGGCACAGATACGCAGTATTTT
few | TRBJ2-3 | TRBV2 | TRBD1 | CASSRDRGDTQYF | TGTGCCAGCAGTCGTGACAGGGGAGATACGCAGTATTTT
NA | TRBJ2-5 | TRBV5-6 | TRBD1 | CASSLDRGGTQYF | TGTGCCAGCAGCTTGGACAGGGGCGGGACCCAGTACTTC
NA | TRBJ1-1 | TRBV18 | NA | CASSSDRNTEAFF | TGTGCCAGCTCCTCGGACAGGAACACTGAAGCTTTCTTT
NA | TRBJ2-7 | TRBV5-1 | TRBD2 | CASSLGASGSFEQYF | TGCGCCAGCAGCTTGGGGGCTAGCGGGAGCTTCGAGCAGTACTTC
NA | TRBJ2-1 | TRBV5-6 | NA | CASSRGGTHYNEQFF | TGTGCCAGCAGCCGGGGAGGGACACACTACAATGAGCAGTTCTTC
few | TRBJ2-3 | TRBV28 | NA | CASDSPTDTQYF | TGTGCCAGCGACTCTCCGACAGATACGCAGTATTTT
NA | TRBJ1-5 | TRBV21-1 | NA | CASSKEGCCPHSNQPQHF | TGTGCCAGCAGCAAGGAGGGGTGTTGTCCTCATAGCAATCAGCCCCAGCATTTT
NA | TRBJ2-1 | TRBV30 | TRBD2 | CAWSGTSPLSSYNEQFF | TGTGCCTGGAGTGGGACTAGCCCTTTGAGCTCCTACAATGAGCAGTTCTTC
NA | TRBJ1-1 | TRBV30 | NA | CAWIADTTEAFF | TGTGCCTGGATTGCAGACACCACTGAAGCTTTCTTT
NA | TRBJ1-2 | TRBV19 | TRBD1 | CASTRAQGSANYGYTF | TGTGCCAGTACAAGGGCACAGGGGTCAGCTAACTATGGCTACACCTTC
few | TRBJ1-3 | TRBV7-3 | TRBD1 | CASSQGGAGNHIYF | TGTGCCAGCAGCCAAGGGGGCGCGGGGAATCACATATATTTT
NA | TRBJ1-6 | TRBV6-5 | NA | CASSETHNSPLHF | TGTGCCAGCTCGGAGACCCATAATTCACCCCTCCACTTT
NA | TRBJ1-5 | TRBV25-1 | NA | CASSETGRNQPQHF | TGTGCCAGCAGTGAAACAGGGCGCAATCAGCCCCAGCATTTT
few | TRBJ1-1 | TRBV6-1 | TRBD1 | CASSFLRDRVTEAFF | TGTGCCAGCAGTTTCCTCCGGGACAGGGTAACTGAAGCTTTCTTT
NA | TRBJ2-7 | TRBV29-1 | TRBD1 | CSVLGFGRDRASYEQYF | TGCAGCGTTTTGGGATTTGGCCGGGACAGGGCGTCGTACGAGCAGTACTTC
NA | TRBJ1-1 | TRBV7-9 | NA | CASSSGGNTEAFF | TGTGCCAGCAGCTCCGGGGGGAACACTGAAGCTTTCTTT
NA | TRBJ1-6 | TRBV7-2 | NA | CASSFRRLVGASYNSPLHF | TGTGCCAGCAGCTTCCGCAGGCTAGTGGGGGCGTCCTATAATTCACCCCTCCACTTT
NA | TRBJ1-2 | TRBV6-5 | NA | CASRQNYGYTF | TGTGCCAGCAGACAGAACTATGGCTACACCTTC
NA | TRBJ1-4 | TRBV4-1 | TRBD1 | CASRLGQINEKLFF | TGCGCCAGCAGATTGGGACAGATTAATGAAAAACTGTTTTTT
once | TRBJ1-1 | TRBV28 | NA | CASRSSGNTEAFF | TGTGCCAGCAGGTCTTCGGGGAACACTGAAGCTTTCTTT
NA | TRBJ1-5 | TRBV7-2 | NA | CASSGGISNQPQHF | TGTGCCAGCAGCGGCGGAATATCCAATCAGCCCCAGCATTTT
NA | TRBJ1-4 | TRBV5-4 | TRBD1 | CASSKDRFGREKLFF | TGTGCCAGCAGCAAGGACAGGTTCGGAAGGGAAAAACTGTTTTTT
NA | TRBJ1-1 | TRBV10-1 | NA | CASSDSPGNTEAFF | TGCGCCAGCAGTGATTCTCCAGGGAACACTGAAGCTTTCTTT
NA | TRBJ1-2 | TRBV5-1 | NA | CASRDWSGVVNYGYTF | TGCGCCAGCAGAGATTGGTCCGGGGTAGTTAACTATGGCTACACCTTC
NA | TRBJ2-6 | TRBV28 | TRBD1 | CASSKAGTGGLGANVLTF | TGTGCCAGCAGTAAAGCCGGGACAGGGGGCCTTGGGGCCAACGTCCTGACTTTC
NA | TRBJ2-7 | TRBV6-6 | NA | CASSYSVLVREQYF | TGTGCCAGCAGTTACTCAGTACTAGTGCGCGAGCAGTACTTC
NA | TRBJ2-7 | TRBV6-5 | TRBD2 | CASSPRGGTSYEQYF | TGTGCCAGTTCACCCCGCGGGGGGACCTCCTACGAGCAGTACTTC
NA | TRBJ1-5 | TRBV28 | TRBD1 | CASSSGTVSYQPQHF | TGTGCCAGCAGTTCCGGGACAGTTTCTTATCAGCCCCAGCATTTT
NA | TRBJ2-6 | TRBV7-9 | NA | CASSLVNSGANVLTF | TGTGCCAGCAGCTTAGTAAACTCTGGGGCCAACGTCCTGACTTTC
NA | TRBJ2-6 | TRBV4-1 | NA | CASSQGVRRGANVLTF | TGCGCCAGCAGCCAAGGTGTCAGGCGTGGGGCCAACGTCCTGACTTTC
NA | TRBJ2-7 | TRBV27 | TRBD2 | CASSPHRSSGRYEQYF | TGTGCCAGCAGTCCGCACCGTTCTAGCGGGAGGTACGAGCAGTACTTC
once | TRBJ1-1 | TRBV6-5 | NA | CASSYSGGNTEAFF | TGTGCCAGCAGTTACTCAGGGGGGAACACTGAAGCTTTCTTT
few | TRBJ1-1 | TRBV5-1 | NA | CASSLALGGKAFF | TGCGCCAGCAGCTTGGCCCTCGGAGGTAAGGCTTTCTTT
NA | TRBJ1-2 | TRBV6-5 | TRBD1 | CASSYSRAGGPYGYTF | TGTGCCAGCAGTTACTCGAGGGCAGGGGGCCCCTATGGCTACACCTTC
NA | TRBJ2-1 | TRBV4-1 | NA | CASSHAYNKLWPRQGNEQFF | TGCGCCAGCAGTCACGCTTATAATAAACTTTGGCCCCGCCAGGGCAATGAGCAGTTCTTC
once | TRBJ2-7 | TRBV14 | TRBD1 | CASSQTTGGEQYF | TGTGCCAGCAGCCAAACTACAGGGGGCGAGCAGTACTTC
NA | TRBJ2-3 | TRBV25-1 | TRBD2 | CASSTLGLAGSTDTQYF | TGTGCCAGCAGTACCCTGGGACTAGCGGGAAGCACAGATACGCAGTATTTT
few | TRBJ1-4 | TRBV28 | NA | CASSPQGPNEKLFF | TGTGCCAGCAGTCCCCAGGGGCCTAATGAAAAACTGTTTTTT
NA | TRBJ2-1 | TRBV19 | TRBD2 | CASSSRLAGGNEQFF | TGTGCCAGTAGTTCCAGACTAGCGGGAGGGAATGAGCAGTTCTTC
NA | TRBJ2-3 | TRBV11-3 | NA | CASSPVGMGDTQYF | TGTGCCAGCAGCCCAGTCGGGATGGGAGATACGCAGTATTTT
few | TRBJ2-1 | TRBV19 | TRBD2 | CASSTTPLGGSFNEQFF | TGTGCCAGTAGTACAACCCCATTGGGCGGGAGCTTCAATGAGCAGTTCTTC
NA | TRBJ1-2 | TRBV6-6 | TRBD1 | CASSNNRGYGYTF | TGTGCCAGCAGCAACAACAGGGGTTATGGCTACACCTTC